This T cell receptor (beta chain) was obtained from a study of cytomegalovirus exposure and HLA in healthy donors. Vbeta (60) and Jbeta (13) primers were used in the PCR. In the original workflow: In a later analysis, of 79 million or so unique beta chains, roughly 11 million appeared in at least two donors. Here immunoSEQ multiplex PCR was the method, and the copy in TCRdb shows in-frame clones only, minus some. The V and J calls and clone size are taken from that table; D and trimming were inferred from the DNA. The sample yields 100,000 to 150,000 clones, approximately 82% seen once. This clone appeared a single time. Antigen unknown. The study, taken as a whole, reports: Three chains linked to CMV were shown in vitro to be specific for CMV antigens. The authors assumed roughly uniform sequencing depth across donors for presence/absence analyses. The number of N-insertions in an Asian-associated ancestry cluster was reportedly below the approximately 700-donor mean in a later analysis.

The CDR3 runs 13 residues. Germline V CDR1 and CDR2: SNHLY, FYNNEI. V was cut by 5 bases and J by 4 bases, with 9 bases left in between. Specimen: PBMCs. This sequence originates from a man aged 45-65 years in good health and CMV-seronegative. The rearrangement joins TRBV2 to TRBJ1-5, with D possibly matching TRBD1 (6 bases). The CDR3 reads CASSPDRNQPQHF. The CDR3, as DNA: TGTGCCAGCAGTCCTGACAGGAATCAGCCCCAGCATTTT.